This T cell receptor beta chain was sequenced for a study of blood T cell repertoires in COVID-19. In the study overall: Specimens from acute and convalescent COVID-19 originated in the United States, Italy and Spain. T cells, B-cell-depleted T cells, or PBMCs supplied cDNA or gDNA.

Original methodology: Amplifying reference gene primers gave estimates of nucleated cell counts. Sequencing used immunoSEQ multiplex PCR; TCRdb keeps in-frame clones, though not all of them. V and J calls plus clone size are reproduced from that table; the DNA served to infer D and trimming. The sample consists of 150,000 or so clones, roughly 84% of them appearing once. The sample taken for sequencing was peripheral blood. This receptor was taken from a woman aged 55-70 years with acute or convalescent COVID-19.

CDR3 protein: CASRPLDRDDNEQFF. The CDR3 bases are TGTGCCAGTAGACCCCTGGACAGGGATGACAATGAGCAGTTCTTC. This chain connects TRBV19 to TRBJ2-1, with TRBD1 matching 8 bases. CDR3 length equals 15 residues. The junction had 9 bases not matched to a gene; V was cut back by 6 bases and J by 5 bases. Per germline, CDR1 LNHDA and CDR2 SQIVND (reference sequence).